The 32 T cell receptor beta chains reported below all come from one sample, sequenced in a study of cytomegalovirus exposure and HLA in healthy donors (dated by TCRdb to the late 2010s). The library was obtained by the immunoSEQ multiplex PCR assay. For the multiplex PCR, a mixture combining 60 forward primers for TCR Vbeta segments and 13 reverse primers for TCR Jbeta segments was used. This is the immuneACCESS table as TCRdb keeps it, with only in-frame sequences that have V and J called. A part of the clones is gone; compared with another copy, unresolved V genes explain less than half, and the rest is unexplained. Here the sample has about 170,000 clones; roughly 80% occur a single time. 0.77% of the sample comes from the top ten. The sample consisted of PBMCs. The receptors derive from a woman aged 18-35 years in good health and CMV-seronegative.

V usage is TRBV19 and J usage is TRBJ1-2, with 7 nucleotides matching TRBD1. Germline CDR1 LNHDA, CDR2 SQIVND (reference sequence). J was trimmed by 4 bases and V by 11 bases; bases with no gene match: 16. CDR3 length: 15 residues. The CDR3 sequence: CAVGDPKTGVYGYTF. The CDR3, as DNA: TGTGCCGTTGGCGATCCCAAAACAGGGGTCTATGGCTACACCTTC. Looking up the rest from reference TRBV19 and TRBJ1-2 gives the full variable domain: DGGITQSPKYLFRKEGQNVTLSCEQNLNHDAMYWYRQDPGQGLRLIYYSQIVNDFQKGDIAEGYSVSREKKESFPLTVTSAQKNPTAFYLCAVGDPKTGVYGYTFGSGTRLTVV.

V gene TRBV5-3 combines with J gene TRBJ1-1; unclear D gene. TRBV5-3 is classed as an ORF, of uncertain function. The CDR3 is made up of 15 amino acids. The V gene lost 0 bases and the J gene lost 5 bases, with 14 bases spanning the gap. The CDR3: CARSLAFENATEAFF. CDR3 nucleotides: TGTGCCAGAAGCTTGGCTTTTGAGAATGCGACTGAAGCTTTCTTT.

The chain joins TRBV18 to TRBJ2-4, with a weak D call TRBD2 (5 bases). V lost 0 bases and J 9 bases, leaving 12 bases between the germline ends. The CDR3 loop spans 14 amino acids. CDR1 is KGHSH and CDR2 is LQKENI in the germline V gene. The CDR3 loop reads CASSPPSEARIQYF. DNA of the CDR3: TGTGCCAGCTCACCACCTAGCGAGGCGCGCATTCAGTACTTC.

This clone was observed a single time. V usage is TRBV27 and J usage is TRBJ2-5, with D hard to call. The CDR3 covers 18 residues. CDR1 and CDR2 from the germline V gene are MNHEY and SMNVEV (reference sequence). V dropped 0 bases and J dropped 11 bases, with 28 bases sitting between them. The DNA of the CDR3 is TGTGCCAGCAGTTTATCCGGCCAAAATTACCCCCAATTGTGGAGTCAGTACTTC. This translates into CASSLSGQNYPQLWSQYF.

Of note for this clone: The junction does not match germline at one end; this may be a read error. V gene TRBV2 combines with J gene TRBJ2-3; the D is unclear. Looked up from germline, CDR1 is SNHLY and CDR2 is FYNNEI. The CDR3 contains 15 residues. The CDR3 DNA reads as TGTGCCAGCACTGAAGTGAGGCCTGACACAGATACGCAGTATTTT. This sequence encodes CASTEVRPDTDTQYF. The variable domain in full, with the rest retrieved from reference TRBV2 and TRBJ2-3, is EPEVTQTPSHQVTQMGQEVILRCVPISNHLYFYWYRQILGQKVEFLVSFYNNEISEKSEIFDDQFSVERPDGSNFTLKIRSTKLEDSAMYFCASTEVRPDTDTQYFGPGTRLTVL.

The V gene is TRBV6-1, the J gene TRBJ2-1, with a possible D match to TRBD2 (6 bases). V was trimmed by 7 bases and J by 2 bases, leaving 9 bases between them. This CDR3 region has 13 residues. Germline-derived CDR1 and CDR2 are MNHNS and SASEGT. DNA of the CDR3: TGTGCCAGCATGCGGGACCCCTACAATGAGCAGTTCTTC. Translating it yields CASMRDPYNEQFF.

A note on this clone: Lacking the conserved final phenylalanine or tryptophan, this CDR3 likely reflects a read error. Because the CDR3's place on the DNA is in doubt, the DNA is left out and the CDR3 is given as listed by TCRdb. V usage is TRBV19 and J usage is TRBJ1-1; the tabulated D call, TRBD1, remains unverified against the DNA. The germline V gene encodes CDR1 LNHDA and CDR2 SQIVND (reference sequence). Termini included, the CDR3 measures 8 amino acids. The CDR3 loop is CASTTPSP.

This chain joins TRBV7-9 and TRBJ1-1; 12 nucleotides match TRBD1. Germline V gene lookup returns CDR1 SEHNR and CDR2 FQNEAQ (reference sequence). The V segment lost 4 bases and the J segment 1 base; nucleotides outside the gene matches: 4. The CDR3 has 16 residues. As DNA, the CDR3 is TGTGCCAGCAGCTCCTGGGGACAGGGGGCGAACACTGAAGCTTTCTTT. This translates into CASSSWGQGANTEAFF.

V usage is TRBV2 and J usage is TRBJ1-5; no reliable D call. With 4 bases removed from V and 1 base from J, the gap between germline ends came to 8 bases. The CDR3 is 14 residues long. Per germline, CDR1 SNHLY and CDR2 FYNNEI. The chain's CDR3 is CASSAVISNQPQHF. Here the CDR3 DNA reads TGTGCCAGCAGTGCGGTGATCAGCAATCAGCCCCAGCATTTT.

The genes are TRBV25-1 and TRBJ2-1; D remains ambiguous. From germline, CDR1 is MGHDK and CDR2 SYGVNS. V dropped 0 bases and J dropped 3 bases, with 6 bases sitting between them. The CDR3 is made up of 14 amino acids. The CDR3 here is CASSEYQFYNEQFF. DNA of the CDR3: TGTGCCAGCAGTGAATATCAGTTCTACAATGAGCAGTTCTTC.

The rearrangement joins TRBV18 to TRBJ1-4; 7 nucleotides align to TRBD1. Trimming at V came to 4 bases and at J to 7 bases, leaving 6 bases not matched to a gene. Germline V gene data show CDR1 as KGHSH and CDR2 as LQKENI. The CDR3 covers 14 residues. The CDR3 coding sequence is TGTGCCAGCTCACTACAGGGGTCGATTGAAAAACTGTTTTTT. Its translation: CASSLQGSIEKLFF.

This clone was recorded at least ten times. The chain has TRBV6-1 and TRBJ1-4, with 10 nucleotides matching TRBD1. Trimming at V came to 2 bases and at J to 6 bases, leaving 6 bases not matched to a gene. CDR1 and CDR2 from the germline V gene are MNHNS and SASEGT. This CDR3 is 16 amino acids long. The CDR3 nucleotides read TGTGCCAGCAGTGAACTAGGCGGACAGGGGGATGAAAAACTGTTTTTT. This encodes CASSELGGQGDEKLFF.

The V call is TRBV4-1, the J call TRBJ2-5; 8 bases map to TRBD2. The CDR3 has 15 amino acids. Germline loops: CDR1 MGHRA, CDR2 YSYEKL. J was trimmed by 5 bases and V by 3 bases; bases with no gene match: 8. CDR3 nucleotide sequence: TGCGCCAGCAGCCACGGGGGGGGTCCAGGGGAGACCCAGTACTTC. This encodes CASSHGGGPGETQYF.

CDR3 coding DNA: TGTGCCAGCAGCTTAGGCCCCCAGGGGAACACCGGGGAGCTGTTTTTT. Protein sequence: CASSLGPQGNTGELFF. The chain recombines TRBV13 with TRBJ2-2; D perhaps matches TRBD1 (5 bases). CDR1 and CDR2 (germline): PRHDT, FYEKMQ (reference sequence). The CDR3 totals 16 residues. The V and J ends lost 0 bases and 1 base respectively, with 9 bases between them.

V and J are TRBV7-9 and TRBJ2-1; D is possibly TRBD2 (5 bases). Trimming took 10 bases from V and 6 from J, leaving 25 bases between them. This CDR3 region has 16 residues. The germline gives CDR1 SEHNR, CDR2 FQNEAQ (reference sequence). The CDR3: CAIQEPDRGITNEQFF. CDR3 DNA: TGTGCCATTCAGGAACCGGACCGAGGGATTACCAATGAGCAGTTCTTC.

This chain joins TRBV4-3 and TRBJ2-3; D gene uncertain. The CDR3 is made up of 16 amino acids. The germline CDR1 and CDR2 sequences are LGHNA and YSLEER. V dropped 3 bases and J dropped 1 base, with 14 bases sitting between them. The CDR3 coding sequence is TGCGCCAGCAGCCACCTTACAGTGGCCGGCACAGATACGCAGTATTTT. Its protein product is CASSHLTVAGTDTQYF.

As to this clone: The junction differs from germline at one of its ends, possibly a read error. The CDR3: CVSSLEGVTGELFF. CDR3 DNA: TGTGTCAGCAGCTTAGAGGGAGTCACCGGGGAGCTGTTTTTT. The rearrangement links TRBV7-9 to TRBJ2-2; possibly TRBD2 for D (5 bases). This CDR3 is built from 14 residues. Per the germline V gene, CDR1 is SEHNR and CDR2 is FQNEAQ (reference sequence).

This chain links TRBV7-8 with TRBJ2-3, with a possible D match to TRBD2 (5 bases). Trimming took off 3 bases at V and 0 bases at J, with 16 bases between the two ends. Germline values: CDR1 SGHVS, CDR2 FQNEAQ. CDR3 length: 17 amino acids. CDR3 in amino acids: CASSFLASGGSTDTQYF. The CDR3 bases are TGTGCCAGCAGCTTCCTGGCCAGCGGAGGAAGCACAGATACGCAGTATTTT. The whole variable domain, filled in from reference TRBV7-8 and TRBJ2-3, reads GAGVSQSPRYKVAKRGQDVALRCDPISGHVSLFWYQQALGQGPEFLTYFQNEAQLDKSGLPSDRFFAERPEGSVSTLKIQRTQQEDSAVYLCASSFLASGGSTDTQYFGPGTRLTVL.

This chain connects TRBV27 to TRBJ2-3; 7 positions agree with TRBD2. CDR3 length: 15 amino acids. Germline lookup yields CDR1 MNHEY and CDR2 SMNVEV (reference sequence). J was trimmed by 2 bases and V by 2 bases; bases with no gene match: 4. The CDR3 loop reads CASSLGGSPTDTQYF. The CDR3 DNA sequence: TGTGCCAGCAGTTTAGGCGGGAGCCCCACAGATACGCAGTATTTT.

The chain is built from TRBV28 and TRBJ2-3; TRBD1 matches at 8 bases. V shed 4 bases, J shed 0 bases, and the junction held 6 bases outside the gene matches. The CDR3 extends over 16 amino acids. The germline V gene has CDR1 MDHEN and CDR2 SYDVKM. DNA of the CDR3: TGTGCCAGCAGTTCCCCGGGACAGGAAAGCACAGATACGCAGTATTTT. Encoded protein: CASSSPGQESTDTQYF.

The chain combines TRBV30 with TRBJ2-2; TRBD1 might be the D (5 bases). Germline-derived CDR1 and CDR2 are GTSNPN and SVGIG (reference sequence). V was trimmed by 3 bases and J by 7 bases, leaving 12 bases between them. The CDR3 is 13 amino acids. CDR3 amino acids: CAWSKQDNGELFF. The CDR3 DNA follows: TGTGCCTGGAGCAAACAGGATAACGGGGAGCTGTTTTTT.

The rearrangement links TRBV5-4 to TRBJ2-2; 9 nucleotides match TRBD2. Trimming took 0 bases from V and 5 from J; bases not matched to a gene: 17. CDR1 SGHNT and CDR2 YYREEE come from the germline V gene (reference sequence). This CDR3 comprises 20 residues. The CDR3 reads CASSLALIAGEGVWTGELFF. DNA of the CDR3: TGTGCCAGCAGCTTGGCACTAATAGCGGGAGAAGGTGTGTGGACCGGGGAGCTGTTTTTT. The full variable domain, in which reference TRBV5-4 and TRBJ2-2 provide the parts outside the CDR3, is ETGVTQSPTHLIKTRGQQVTLRCSSQSGHNTVSWYQQALGQGPQFIFQYYREEENGRGNFPPRFSGLQFPNYSSELNVNALELDDSALYLCASSLALIAGEGVWTGELFFGEGSRLTVL.

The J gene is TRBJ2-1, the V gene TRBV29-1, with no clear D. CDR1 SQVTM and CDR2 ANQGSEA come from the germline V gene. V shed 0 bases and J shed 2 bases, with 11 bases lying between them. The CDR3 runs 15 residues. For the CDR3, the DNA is TGCAGCGTTGAAGATGATGGCGGAACCTACAATGAGCAGTTCTTC. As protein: CSVEDDGGTYNEQFF.

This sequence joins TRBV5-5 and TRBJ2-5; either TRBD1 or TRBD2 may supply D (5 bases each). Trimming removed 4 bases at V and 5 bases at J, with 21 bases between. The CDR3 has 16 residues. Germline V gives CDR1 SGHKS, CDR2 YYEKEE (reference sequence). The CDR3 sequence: CASSLGVFGRRETQYF. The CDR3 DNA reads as TGTGCCAGCAGCCTGGGGGTCTTCGGACGGAGGGAGACCCAGTACTTC.

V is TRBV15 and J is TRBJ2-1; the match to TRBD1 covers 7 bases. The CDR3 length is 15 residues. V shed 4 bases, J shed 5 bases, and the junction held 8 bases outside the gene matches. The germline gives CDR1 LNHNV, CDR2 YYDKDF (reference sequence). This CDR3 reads CATSKFRDSNNEQFF. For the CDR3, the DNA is TGTGCCACCAGCAAATTTCGGGACAGTAACAATGAGCAGTTCTTC. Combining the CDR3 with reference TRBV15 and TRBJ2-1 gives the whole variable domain DAMVIQNPRYQVTQFGKPVTLSCSQTLNHNVMYWYQQKSSQAPKLLFHYYDKDFNNEADTPDNFQSRRPNTSFCFLDIRSPGLGDTAMYLCATSKFRDSNNEQFFGPGTRLTVL.

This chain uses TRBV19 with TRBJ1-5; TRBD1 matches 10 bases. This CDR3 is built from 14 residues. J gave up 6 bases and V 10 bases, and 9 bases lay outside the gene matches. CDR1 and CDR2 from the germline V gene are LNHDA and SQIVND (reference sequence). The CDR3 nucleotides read TGTGCCACCACAGCGACAGGGGGCAGTCAGCCCCAGCATTTT. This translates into CATTATGGSQPQHF.

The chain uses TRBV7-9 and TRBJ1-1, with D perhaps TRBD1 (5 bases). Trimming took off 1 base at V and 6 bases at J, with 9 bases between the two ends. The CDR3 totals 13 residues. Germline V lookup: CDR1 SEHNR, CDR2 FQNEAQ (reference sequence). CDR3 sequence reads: CASSLGQGPEAFF. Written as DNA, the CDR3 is TGTGCCAGCAGCTTAGGGCAGGGCCCTGAAGCTTTCTTT.

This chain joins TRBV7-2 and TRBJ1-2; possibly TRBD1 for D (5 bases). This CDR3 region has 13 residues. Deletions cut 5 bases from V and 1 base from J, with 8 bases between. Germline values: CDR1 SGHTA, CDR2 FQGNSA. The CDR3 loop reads CASSPGFNYGYTF. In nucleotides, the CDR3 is TGTGCCAGCAGCCCAGGGTTTAACTATGGCTACACCTTC.

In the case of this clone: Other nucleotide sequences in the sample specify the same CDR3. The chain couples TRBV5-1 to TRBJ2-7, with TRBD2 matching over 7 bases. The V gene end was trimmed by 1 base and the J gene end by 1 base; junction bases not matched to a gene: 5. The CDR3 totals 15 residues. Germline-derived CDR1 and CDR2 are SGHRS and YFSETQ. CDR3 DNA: TGCGCCAGCAGCTTGCCTAGCGGAGGATCCTACGAGCAGTACTTC. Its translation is CASSLPSGGSYEQYF.

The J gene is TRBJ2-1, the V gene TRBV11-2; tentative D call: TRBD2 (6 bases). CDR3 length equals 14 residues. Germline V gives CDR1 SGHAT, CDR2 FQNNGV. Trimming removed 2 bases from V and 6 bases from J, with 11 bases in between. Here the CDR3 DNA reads TGTGCCAGCAGCTTAAAAGCGGGCCCCAATGAGCAGTTCTTC. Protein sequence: CASSLKAGPNEQFF. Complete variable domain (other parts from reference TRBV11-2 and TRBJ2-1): EAGVAQSPRYKIIEKRQSVAFWCNPISGHATLYWYQQILGQGPKLLIQFQNNGVVDDSQLPKDRFSAERLKGVDSTLKIQPAKLEDSAVYLCASSLKAGPNEQFFGPGTRLTVL.

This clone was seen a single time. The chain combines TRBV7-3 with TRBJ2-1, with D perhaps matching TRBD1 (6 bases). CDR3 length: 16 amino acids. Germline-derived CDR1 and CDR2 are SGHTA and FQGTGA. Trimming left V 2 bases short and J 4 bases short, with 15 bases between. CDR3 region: CASSLLTFQGYNEQFF. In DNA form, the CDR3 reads TGTGCCAGCAGCTTACTAACGTTTCAGGGGTACAATGAGCAGTTCTTC. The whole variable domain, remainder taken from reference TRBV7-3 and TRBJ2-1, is GAGVSQTPSNKVTEKGKYVELRCDPISGHTALYWYRQSLGQGPEFLIYFQGTGAADDSGLPNDRFFAVRPEGSVSTLKIQRTERGDSAVYLCASSLLTFQGYNEQFFGPGTRLTVL.

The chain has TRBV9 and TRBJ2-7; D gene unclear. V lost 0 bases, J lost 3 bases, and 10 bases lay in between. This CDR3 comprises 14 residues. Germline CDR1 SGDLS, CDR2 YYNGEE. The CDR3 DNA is TGTGCCAGCAGCGTAGCCCCTGACAACTACGAGCAGTACTTC. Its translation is CASSVAPDNYEQYF.